The source of this T cell receptor (beta chain) is a study of blood T cell repertoires in COVID-19. Across the whole study: Sources were T cells, B-cell-depleted T cells, or PBMCs; the material itself was cDNA or gDNA.

TCRdb keeps only in-frame clones here, not all; method: immunoSEQ multiplex PCR. The sample yields roughly 16,000 clones, roughly 87% seen once. Sample: peripheral blood. This TCR was sampled from an elderly man with acute or convalescent COVID-19.

The CDR3 nucleotides read TGTGCCAGCAGCTTGCGAGGACAGGGGGCGAGAGGAAACACCATATATTTT. Encoded protein: CASSLRGQGARGNTIYF. J is TRBJ1-3 and V is TRBV5-6, with TRBD1 matching over 11 bases. The CDR3 is 17 amino acids. Per germline, CDR1 SGHDT and CDR2 YYEEEE. With V trimmed by 1 base and J by 4 bases, 7 bases remained unmatched.